This entry lists 8 T cell receptor beta chains sequenced from one sample in a study of control samples from healthy donors and cancer patients. Libraries were prepared by immunoSEQ multiplex PCR; TCRdb keeps only in-frame clonotypes and omits some of them. Of roughly 74,000 clones in the sample, 85% to 95% are singletons; the top ten hold around 4.5%. The sequenced sample was blood. These receptors all come from a woman aged 18-35 years in good health.

V and J are TRBV7-9 and TRBJ2-6, with D perhaps TRBD2 (6 bases). V lost 5 bases to trimming and J lost 0 bases, with 20 bases between them. This CDR3 is built from 19 residues. CDR1 SEHNR and CDR2 FQNEAQ come from the germline V gene (reference sequence). The chain's CDR3 is CASSLLRGAGSSGANVLTF. The CDR3 DNA reads TGTGCCAGCAGCCTCTTACGCGGGGCCGGAAGCTCTGGGGCCAACGTCCTGACTTTC.

J is TRBJ1-1 and V is TRBV6-1; D is unresolved. From germline, CDR1 is MNHNS and CDR2 SASEGT. V dropped 2 bases and J dropped 0 bases, with 13 bases sitting between them. This CDR3 contains 16 residues. The CDR3 reads CASSEFWTAMNTEAFF. In DNA form, the CDR3 reads TGTGCCAGCAGTGAATTTTGGACCGCTATGAACACTGAAGCTTTCTTT.

DNA for the CDR3: TGTGCCAGCGTAGGAGTGGTTGAAGCTTTCTTT. It translates to CASVGVVEAFF. The V call is TRBV27, the J call TRBJ1-1; D remains ambiguous. Trimming cost V 8 bases and J 7 bases, with 11 bases left between them. This CDR3 spans 11 amino acids. Germline CDR1 and CDR2: MNHEY and SMNVEV (reference sequence).

The chain is built from TRBV5-4 and TRBJ1-2; 9 nucleotides match TRBD1. The germline V gene has CDR1 SGHNT and CDR2 YYREEE (reference sequence). The CDR3 is 15 amino acids. The V gene end was trimmed by 4 bases and the J gene end by 8 bases; junction bases not matched to a gene: 12. CDR3 sequence: CASSPGQGRVGGYTF. CDR3 DNA sequence: TGTGCCAGCAGCCCTGGACAGGGGAGAGTGGGGGGCTACACCTTC.

The chain has TRBV24-1 and TRBJ1-1; D is ambiguous. Germline V gives CDR1 KGHDR, CDR2 SFDVKD. The germline V and J ends were trimmed by 4 bases and 1 base, with 9 bases remaining between them. CDR3 length: 14 amino acids. The CDR3 region is CATSEPGKNTEAFF. The DNA of the CDR3 is TGTGCCACCAGTGAACCGGGAAAGAACACTGAAGCTTTCTTT.

The chain combines TRBV27 with TRBJ2-2, with D perhaps matching TRBD1 or TRBD2 (5 bases each). The V gene lost 2 bases and the J gene lost 7 bases, with 14 bases spanning the gap. Germline-derived CDR1 and CDR2 are MNHEY and SMNVEV (reference sequence). The CDR3 extends over 15 amino acids. For the CDR3, the DNA is TGTGCCAGCAGTTTAGGTCGGGGCAGAGACGGGGAGCTGTTTTTT. Encoded protein: CASSLGRGRDGELFF.

This sequence joins TRBV3-1 (or the pseudogene TRBV3-2) and TRBJ2-3; D unclear. V lost 2 bases, J lost 6 bases, and 6 bases lay in between. Germline CDR1 LGHDT, CDR2 YNNKEL (reference sequence). This CDR3 comprises 12 residues. In DNA, the CDR3 is TGTGCCAGCAGCCAATCCGGCGATACGCAGTATTTT. Amino acids: CASSQSGDTQYF.

This clone turned up a few times. The genes are TRBV6-2 or TRBV6-3 and TRBJ1-1; the D gene is possibly TRBD1 (6 bases). With 4 bases removed from V and 1 base from J, the gap between germline ends came to 10 bases. The CDR3 has 14 residues. Germline CDR1 reads MNHEY; CDR2 reads SVGEGT. The CDR3 sequence is CASSLRDTNTEAFF. The CDR3 nucleotides read TGTGCCAGCAGTTTACGGGACACGAACACTGAAGCTTTCTTT.